What follows are 2 T cell receptor beta chains derived from one specimen sequenced in a study of T cells expressing NK-cell markers. TCRdb reprocessed the 5' RACE reads, keeping one entry per CDR3 protein, no DNA. The sample includes approximately 110,000 distinct CDR3 sequences. The sequenced material came from blood T cells: a sorted CD56 or NKG2C T cell subset, CD4+ or CD8+ T cells, or bulk PBMC T cells (not recorded which). These receptors all come from a woman aged 18 to 75 in good health.

The CDR3: CSARDQGSYSNQPQHF. J is TRBJ1-5 and V is TRBV20-1. The CDR3 is 16 amino acids. CDR1 and CDR2 from the germline V gene are DFQATT and SNEGSKA (reference sequence).

Its frequency marks this clonotype as large. The CDR3 loop reads CASRLGTSAFF. The rearrangement joins TRBV27 to TRBJ2-1; no DNA is available, so the TRBD1 call from TCRdb remains unchecked. CDR3 length: 11 amino acids. Germline CDR1 MNHEY, CDR2 SMNVEV (reference sequence).